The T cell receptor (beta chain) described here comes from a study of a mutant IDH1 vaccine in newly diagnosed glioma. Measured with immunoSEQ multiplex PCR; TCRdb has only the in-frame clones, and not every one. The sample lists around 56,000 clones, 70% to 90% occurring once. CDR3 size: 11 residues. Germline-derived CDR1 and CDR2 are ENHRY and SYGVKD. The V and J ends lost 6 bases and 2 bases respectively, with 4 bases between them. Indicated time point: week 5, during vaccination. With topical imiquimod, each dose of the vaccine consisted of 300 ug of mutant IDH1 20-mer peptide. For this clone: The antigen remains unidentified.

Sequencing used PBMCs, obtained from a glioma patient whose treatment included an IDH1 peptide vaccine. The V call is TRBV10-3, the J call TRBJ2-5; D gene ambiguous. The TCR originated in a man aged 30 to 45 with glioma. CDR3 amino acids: CAISEQETQYF. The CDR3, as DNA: TGTGCCATCAGCGAACAAGAGACCCAGTACTTC.